Each of the 30 T cell receptor beta chains below was sequenced from the same sample in a study of T cells in women clearing cervical HPV infection (dated by TCRdb to between 2018 and 2020). The method behind the library was the immunoSEQ multiplex PCR assay. In its TCRdb copy, this immuneACCESS table keeps in-frame sequences only and misses some clones. Where compared with another copy, unresolved V genes explain less than half of these, and the others have no known cause. The sample table records tens of thousands of clones. Of the sample, 2.5% to 3% is held by the ten largest clones. The sequenced sample consisted of blood buffy coat. These receptors originate from a woman aged 18 to 75 with a cervical HPV16 infection that either progressed to CIN3+ or cleared (not recorded which).

Details on this clone: The CDR3 end lies 3 residues beyond the end of the read and is filled in from the germline J gene. Other DNA sequences in this specimen translate into the identical CDR3. This chain links TRBV18 with TRBJ2-1, with TRBD2 matching 14 bases. V shed 0 bases, J shed 7 bases, and the junction held 5 bases outside the gene matches. The CDR3 runs to 17 residues. The germline CDR1 and CDR2 sequences are KGHSH and LQKENI. CDR3 protein: CASSPPLTSGRANEQFF. Partial CDR3 DNA: TGTGCCAGCTCACCACCCCTGACTAGCGGGAGGGCGAATGAG.

Points on this clone: The CDR3 end falls 3 residues outside the read, so it is completed with the germline J gene. The chain links TRBV30 to TRBJ1-1; tentatively, D is TRBD1 (6 bases). Germline values: CDR1 GTSNPN, CDR2 SVGIG (reference sequence). Trimming removed 2 bases from V and 1 base from J, with 17 bases in between. There are 16 residues in the CDR3. CDR3 DNA, as far as it was read: TGTGCCTGGAGTAATAGGTACGGACAGAAGAACACTGAA. It specifies CAWSNRYGQKNTE. The entire CDR3 is CAWSNRYGQKNTEAFF. Variable domain in full (rest from reference TRBV30 and TRBJ1-1): SQTIHQWPATLVQPVGSPLSLECTVEGTSNPNLYWYRQAAGRGLQLLFYSVGIGQISSEVPQNLSASRPQDRQFILSSKKLLLSDSGFYLCAWSNRYGQKNTEAFFGQGTRLTVV.

Concerning this clone itself: The read ends 3 residues before the CDR3 terminus; that terminus is restored from the germline J gene. The chain uses TRBV5-6 and TRBJ2-1; no clear D gene. Trimming took off 2 bases at V and 5 bases at J, with 8 bases between the two ends. The CDR3 loop spans 13 amino acids. Germline CDR1 and CDR2: SGHDT and YYEEEE. Here the CDR3 reads CASSFKLDNEQFF. The covered CDR3 bases are TGTGCCAGCAGCTTCAAACTTGACAATGAG.

Comments on this clone: The read terminates 3 residues before the CDR3 end, so the remaining end is supplied by the germline J gene. V and J are TRBV19 and TRBJ1-5; 8 nucleotides align to TRBD1. J gave up 6 bases and V 4 bases, and 11 bases lay outside the gene matches. The CDR3 is made up of 16 amino acids. Germline CDR1 is LNHDA and CDR2 is SQIVND (reference sequence). The DNA read from the CDR3 is TGTGCCAGTAGTACGGCCGGGACAGGCCTCTTTCAGCCC. Translated: CASSTAGTGLFQP. The CDR3 in its entirety is CASSTAGTGLFQPQHF.

CDR3 protein: CASSEQGQNTEAFF. CDR3 DNA, as far as it was read: TGTGCCAGCAGTGAACAGGGGCAGAACACTGAA. The chain couples TRBV2 to TRBJ1-1; D perhaps matches TRBD1 (6 bases). The CDR3 is cut off 3 residues early in the read; its end comes from the germline J gene. With 2 bases removed from V and 1 base from J, the gap between germline ends came to 8 bases. The CDR3 loop spans 14 amino acids. Germline CDR1 is SNHLY and CDR2 is FYNNEI. Full variable domain (outside the CDR3, taken from reference TRBV2 and TRBJ1-1): EPEVTQTPSHQVTQMGQEVILRCVPISNHLYFYWYRQILGQKVEFLVSFYNNEISEKSEIFDDQFSVERPDGSNFTLKIRSTKLEDSAMYFCASSEQGQNTEAFFGQGTRLTVV.

CDR3 DNA (partial): TGTGCCAGCAGCTTAGCGCAGGGTACCTACGAG. Translating it yields CASSLAQGTYE. The CDR3 as a whole reads CASSLAQGTYEQYF. This chain uses TRBV7-9 with TRBJ2-7; weak D call: TRBD1 (5 bases). Sequencing ends 3 residues short of the CDR3 end; the germline J gene provides the rest. The germline gives CDR1 SEHNR, CDR2 FQNEAQ (reference sequence). V was shortened by 0 bases and J by 2 bases, with 8 bases between the two germline ends. This CDR3 comprises 14 residues.

Comment on this clone: The read comes to an end 3 residues before the CDR3 does, leaving the germline J gene to fill in the end. The rearrangement links TRBV4-1 to TRBJ2-3; 7 bases map to TRBD2. From germline, CDR1 is MGHRA and CDR2 YSYEKL. The length of the CDR3 is 15 residues. The CDR3 protein is CASSQGGTERETQYF. Incomplete CDR3 DNA: TGCGCCAGCAGCCAGGGGGGGACGGAGAGAGAGACG.

Concerning this clone: The CDR3 extends 3 residues past the end of the read, so its final part is completed from the germline J gene. V usage is TRBV12-3 or TRBV12-4 and J usage is TRBJ2-1; 8 nucleotides agree with TRBD2. The CDR3 totals 16 residues. Trimming at V came to 5 bases and at J to 4 bases, leaving 10 bases not matched to a gene. CDR3 DNA (partial): TGTGCCAGCAGTCCGACCGGGGGGGAAGGATACAATGAG. Protein sequence: CASSPTGGEGYNE. The full-length CDR3 reads as CASSPTGGEGYNEQFF.

Turning to this clone: The read stops 3 residues short of the end of the CDR3; the missing end is completed from the germline J gene. The chain employs TRBV6-1 and TRBJ2-7, with 9 nucleotides matching TRBD2. This CDR3 region has 15 residues. J was trimmed by 4 bases and V by 1 base; bases with no gene match: 5. CDR1 and CDR2 (germline): MNHNS, SASEGT. Incomplete CDR3 DNA: TGTGCCAGCAGTGAAGGTAGCGGGGGCCATTACGAG. Translated, it gives CASSEGSGGHYE. The whole CDR3 sequence reads CASSEGSGGHYEQYF.

A note on this clone: The read ends 3 residues shy of where the CDR3 ends; the end is completed using the germline J gene. The chain uses TRBV6-2 or TRBV6-3 and TRBJ2-7; TRBD1 matches 7 bases. The junction had 5 bases not matched to a gene; V was cut back by 6 bases and J by 3 bases. Germline-derived CDR1 and CDR2 are MNHEY and SVGEGT. This CDR3 has 13 amino acids. The sequenced CDR3 bases are TGTGCCAGCAGGCCGTGGGACAGCTACGAG. This encodes CASRPWDSYE. From start to end, the CDR3 is CASRPWDSYEQYF.

About this clone: The read halts 3 residues ahead of the CDR3 end, with the missing end drawn from the germline J gene. The V call is TRBV20-1, the J call TRBJ2-3; D is perhaps TRBD1 (7 bases). V was shortened by 6 bases and J by 0 bases, with 13 bases between the two germline ends. The CDR3 is 14 amino acids. Germline-derived CDR1 and CDR2 are DFQATT and SNEGSKA (reference sequence). The part of the CDR3 DNA that was read is TGCAGTGCGGAGGGACAGCTCAGCACAGATACG. Translated, it gives CSAEGQLSTDT. The whole CDR3 region reads CSAEGQLSTDTQYF.

The sequenced CDR3 bases are TGTGCCAGCAGTGACCAGGTTATTTGGGGAAACACC. Translated, it gives CASSDQVIWGNT. The full CDR3 sequence reads CASSDQVIWGNTIYF. The chain links TRBV6-1 to TRBJ1-3; D uncertain. Coverage ceases 3 residues before the CDR3 finishes, and the germline J gene fills in the end. V lost 3 bases and J 4 bases, leaving 13 bases between the germline ends. This CDR3 has 15 residues. Germline lookup yields CDR1 MNHNS and CDR2 SASEGT.

Details on this clone: Read coverage stops 3 residues before the CDR3 terminus; the germline J gene supplies the remainder. The gene calls are TRBV12-3 or TRBV12-4 and TRBJ2-2; 8 bases fit TRBD1. V was clipped by 8 bases and J by 3 bases; unmatched bases: 8. This CDR3 comprises 15 residues. The CDR3 DNA, read in part, is TGTGCCAGCGTCCGGGACAGGTCATACACCGGGGAG. It encodes CASVRDRSYTGE. The whole CDR3 region reads CASVRDRSYTGELFF.

Worth noting for this clone: With the read ending 3 residues before the CDR3 end, the germline J gene is used to fill in that end. The rearrangement uses TRBV12-3 or TRBV12-4 and TRBJ2-5, with 8 bases aligning to TRBD2. V shed 3 bases, J shed 5 bases, and the junction held 5 bases outside the gene matches. The CDR3 has 14 amino acids. The CDR3 sequence: CASSFFTSGETQYF. The sequenced CDR3 bases are TGTGCCAGCAGTTTCTTTACTAGCGGCGAGACC.

As regards this clone: From the germline J gene comes the end of the CDR3, since the read stops 3 residues before it. The rearrangement uses TRBV20-1 and TRBJ2-5; 11 bases fit TRBD2. V shed 7 bases and J 5 bases; nucleotides not matched to a gene: 9. Germline V gives CDR1 DFQATT, CDR2 SNEGSKA (reference sequence). The CDR3 is 14 residues long. The DNA read from the CDR3 is TGCAGTGGCCTTAGCGGGAGGGCCTGGGAGACC. Translation gives CSGLSGRAWET. Given in full, the CDR3 is CSGLSGRAWETQYF.

Note on this clone: The CDR3 goes on 3 residues after the read ends, and that part is filled in from the germline J gene. The chain couples TRBV2 to TRBJ2-7; TRBD2 matches at 15 bases. V was pared by 4 bases and J by 5 bases, with 3 bases of the junction left unmatched. The CDR3 totals 15 residues. Germline V CDR1 and CDR2: SNHLY, FYNNEI. CDR3 loop: CASSARTSGGDEQYF. The covered CDR3 bases are TGTGCCAGCAGTGCCCGGACTAGCGGGGGGGACGAG.

As to this clone: The CDR3 is cut off 3 residues early in the read; its end comes from the germline J gene. V is TRBV11-2 and J is TRBJ2-5; 7 bases line up with TRBD2. Germline values: CDR1 SGHAT, CDR2 FQNNGV. CDR3 length: 13 amino acids. After removal of 8 bases from V and 4 bases from J, the junction contained 7 bases not matched to a gene. The CDR3 DNA, read in part, is TGTGCCAGCGGAGCGGGAAGGTTAGAGACC. This translates into CASGAGRLET. The entire CDR3 reads CASGAGRLETQYF.

As concerns this clone: The read halts 3 residues ahead of the CDR3 end, with the missing end drawn from the germline J gene. The chain uses TRBV19 and TRBJ2-7, with D possibly matching TRBD1 (6 bases). The CDR3 length is 15 residues. Germline assignment: CDR1 LNHDA and CDR2 SQIVND (reference sequence). V was clipped by 1 base and J by 0 bases, with 10 bases between them. CDR3 DNA, as far as it was read: TGTGCCAGTAGTATAGGTTCGGACAGCTCCTACGAG. It translates to CASSIGSDSSYE. The CDR3, in full, reads CASSIGSDSSYEQYF.

Note on this clone: The CDR3 end lies 3 residues beyond the end of the read and is filled in from the germline J gene. The V call is TRBV5-1, the J call TRBJ2-4; possibly TRBD1 for D (5 bases). The germline gives CDR1 SGHRS, CDR2 YFSETQ. This CDR3 spans 15 amino acids. CDR3 DNA, as far as it was read: TGCGCCAGCAGCTCCCACCAGGGATCTTACTATGGT. It yields the protein CASSSHQGSYYG. The full CDR3 protein reads CASSSHQGSYYGQYF.

Comments on this clone: The read comes to an end 3 residues before the CDR3 does, leaving the germline J gene to fill in the end. The chain carries TRBV7-2 and TRBJ2-5; no reliable D call. Trimming left V 1 base short and J 7 bases short, with 13 bases between. The CDR3 has 14 residues. CDR1 SGHTA and CDR2 FQGNSA come from the germline V gene. The CDR3 reads CASSLETSLRTQYF. CDR3 bases read: TGTGCCAGCAGCTTAGAGACTTCACTCCGGACC. The full variable domain, in which reference TRBV7-2 and TRBJ2-5 provide the parts outside the CDR3, is GAGVSQSPSNKVTEKGKDVELRCDPISGHTALYWYRQSLGQGLEFLIYFQGNSAPDKSGLPSDRFSAERTGGSVSTLTIQRTQQEDSAVYLCASSLETSLRTQYFGPGTRLLVL.

A remark on this clone: The DNA ends 3 residues before the CDR3 does, and the rest of the CDR3 is filled in from the germline J gene. The chain uses TRBV7-6 and TRBJ2-1; 13 bases map to TRBD2. Trimming at V came to 5 bases and at J to 0 bases, leaving 4 bases not matched to a gene. The CDR3 is made up of 17 amino acids. Germline V gene sequence: CDR1 SGHVS, CDR2 FNYEAQ. Partial CDR3 DNA: TGTGCCAGCAGCCCGGGACTAGCGGGGAGCTCCTACAATGAG. It encodes CASSPGLAGSSYNE. From start to end, the CDR3 is CASSPGLAGSSYNEQFF. Filled out from reference TRBV7-6 and TRBJ2-1, the complete variable domain reads GAGVSQSPRYKVTKRGQDVALRCDPISGHVSLYWYRQALGQGPEFLTYFNYEAQQDKSGLPNDRFSAERPEGSISTLTIQRTEQRDSAMYRCASSPGLAGSSYNEQFFGPGTRLTVL.

The CDR3 bases that were read are TGTGCCAGCAGTCCCGGGGGGGTTGACGGGGAG. As protein: CASSPGGVDGE. The full CDR3 protein reads CASSPGGVDGELFF. This sequence joins TRBV9 and TRBJ2-2, with 8 bases lining up with TRBD2. Coverage ceases 3 residues before the CDR3 finishes, and the germline J gene fills in the end. This CDR3 is built from 14 residues. Looked up from germline, CDR1 is SGDLS and CDR2 is YYNGEE. V lost 5 bases, J lost 7 bases, and 7 bases stayed unmatched.

Turning to this clone: The CDR3 end lies 3 residues beyond the end of the read and is filled in from the germline J gene. This chain connects TRBV20-1 to TRBJ2-1, with TRBD2 identical over 11 bases. CDR1 and CDR2 (germline): DFQATT, SNEGSKA (reference sequence). The CDR3 is 17 residues long. V was pared by 1 base and J by 5 bases, with 10 bases of the junction left unmatched. CDR3 bases read: TGCAGTGCTAGAGTGAGGCAACTAGCGGGGGCCCACAATGAG. Translated, it gives CSARVRQLAGAHNE. The whole CDR3 is CSARVRQLAGAHNEQFF.

A word on this clone: The read halts 3 residues ahead of the CDR3 end, with the missing end drawn from the germline J gene. V is TRBV7-9 and J is TRBJ1-1; D gene unclear. Germline V gives CDR1 SEHNR, CDR2 FQNEAQ (reference sequence). CDR3 length equals 14 residues. V lost 6 bases to trimming and J lost 0 bases, with 11 bases between them. CDR3 residues: CASSTSAMNTEAFF. Incomplete CDR3 DNA: TGTGCCAGCAGTACTAGCGCGATGAACACTGAA.

As regards this clone: The read falls 3 residues short of the CDR3 end, and the missing part is taken from the germline J gene. The chain employs TRBV5-1 and TRBJ2-5, with TRBD1 as a possible D gene (7 bases). Germline V gene sequence: CDR1 SGHRS, CDR2 YFSETQ. This CDR3 is built from 14 residues. Trimming removed 4 bases at V and 4 bases at J, with 14 bases between. The CDR3 spells CASSPGQEGETQYF. CDR3 DNA (partial): TGCGCCAGCAGCCCCGGACAGGAGGGAGAGACC. Using reference TRBV5-1 and TRBJ2-5 for the parts outside the CDR3, the full variable domain is KAGVTQTPRYLIKTRGQQVTLSCSPISGHRSVSWYQQTPGQGLQFLFEYFSETQRNKGNFPGRFSGRQFSNSRSEMNVSTLELGDSALYLCASSPGQEGETQYFGPGTRLLVL.

The part of the CDR3 DNA that was read is TGCGCCAGATGGTCTTACAGGGTTTGGAACACC. Its translation is CARWSYRVWNT. The entire CDR3 is CARWSYRVWNTIYF. V is TRBV23-1 and J is TRBJ1-3; possibly TRBD1 for D (6 bases). The read comes to an end 3 residues before the CDR3 does, leaving the germline J gene to fill in the end. Being an ORF, TRBV23-1 has a function that is uncertain. CDR3 length: 14 residues. V was trimmed by 9 bases and J by 7 bases, leaving 19 bases between them.

Comment on this clone: The CDR3 is cut off 3 residues early in the read; its end comes from the germline J gene. J is TRBJ2-7 and V is TRBV5-5, with 9 bases identical to TRBD2. Per the germline V gene, CDR1 is SGHKS and CDR2 is YYEKEE (reference sequence). The CDR3 is 15 residues long. Losses at the gene ends were 4 bases for V and 3 bases for J; bases not matched to a gene: 8. CDR3 bases read: TGTGCCAGCAGCCGTGCATTTAGCGGGGGCTACGAG. Protein product: CASSRAFSGGYE. The whole CDR3 reads CASSRAFSGGYEQYF.

Concerning this clone: The read falls 3 residues short of the CDR3 end, and the missing part is taken from the germline J gene. The chain employs TRBV2 and TRBJ1-2, with TRBD1 matching 8 bases. V trimming: 7 bases; J trimming: 1 base; junction bases outside the gene matches: 8. The CDR3 has 15 residues. The V gene's germline CDR1 is SNHLY and CDR2 FYNNEI. The CDR3 here is CASTRTGLDNYGYTF. The covered CDR3 bases are TGTGCCAGCACCCGGACAGGGCTCGATAACTATGGC.

Regarding this clone: The CDR3 is cut off 3 residues early in the read; its end comes from the germline J gene. This chain links TRBV15 with TRBJ2-7, with unresolved D. CDR1 and CDR2 (germline): LNHNV, YYDKDF (reference sequence). Trimming took 0 bases from V and 1 from J, leaving 4 bases between them. There are 13 residues in the CDR3. Partial CDR3 DNA: TGTGCCACCAGCAGAGATAGTTCCTACGAG. Amino acids: CATSRDSSYE. The full CDR3 protein is CATSRDSSYEQYF.

The DNA read from the CDR3 is TGTGCCAGCAGCTTGGAGGTCAGGGGGCGAACTGAA. Translation gives CASSLEVRGRTE. The entire CDR3 protein is CASSLEVRGRTEAFF. This chain links TRBV5-4 with TRBJ1-1; 8 positions match TRBD1. Read coverage stops 3 residues before the CDR3 terminus; the germline J gene supplies the remainder. The junction had 6 bases not matched to a gene; V was cut back by 0 bases and J by 5 bases. The CDR3 is 15 amino acids. CDR1 and CDR2 from the germline V gene are SGHNT and YYREEE (reference sequence).